This is a list of T cell receptor beta chains from one sample in a study of T cell repertoires in cytomegalovirus infection. Antigens for these TCRs are unknown. In TCRdb, the reads were re-called with MiXCR into one record per CDR3 protein. The sample includes about 130,000 distinct CDR3 sequences, roughly a quarter seen only once; the top ten take 30% to 35%. The sequencing sample was made of PBMCs, sequenced either directly or after in vitro stimulation (not recorded which). The receptors shown here come from a human donor in good health (CMV status not recorded). Some clones in this sample may be carry-over from other donors' samples. Both conserved end residues are trimmed from each CDR3.

v_gene	CDR3aa
TRBV27	ASSFQRDSPLH
TRBV12-3/TRBV12-4	ASSLNNRNTIY
TRBV5-4	ASSRERGSTDTQY
TRBV12-3/TRBV12-4	ASSARGELGTQY
TRBV7-2	ASSLGGSGHQPQH
TRBV12-5	ASGLSGLAAGNEQF
TRBV28	ASSPGDLGETQY
TRBV24-1	ATSDDWEGQGNEQF
TRBV30	AWSPLGGTGTRSPYEQY
TRBV6-5	ASSYSIGQGVQF
TRBV4-1	ASSQAETWDNEQF
TRBV7-2	ASSLRRASYNEQF
TRBV6-1	ASRQPTGTQY
TRBV29-1	SVVVVQGVRHGYT
TRBV6-1	ASSPGGARGEQF
TRBV19	ASRPETGSIRTEAF
TRBV12-3/TRBV12-4	ASSQTSANAQY
TRBV12-3/TRBV12-4	ASSNRQGEYYEQY
TRBV6-2/TRBV6-3	TSSPGGYTGELF
TRBV19	ASSTGTLPGGELF
TRBV12-3/TRBV12-4	ASGGRIQPQH
TRBV10-3	AIAQGTYHYGYT
TRBV5-5	ASSLMDRLYEQY
TRBV6-2/TRBV6-3	ASTQLAGGNTDAF
TRBV5-1	ASSIGGSGTVKTQY
TRBV14	ASSQLGLAGVNEQF
TRBV19	ASRPGLAGWGSNEQF
TRBV6-6	ASSKTGVGGYT
TRBV7-2	ASSLGQSTGELF
TRBV7-6	ASSRAREGGYT
TRBV20-1	SAREDRFTEAF
TRBV6-5	ATSLGFSGELF
TRBV11-1	ASSLYGDEQF
TRBV18	ASSIDRARTDTQY
TRBV7-2	ASSSGRETQY